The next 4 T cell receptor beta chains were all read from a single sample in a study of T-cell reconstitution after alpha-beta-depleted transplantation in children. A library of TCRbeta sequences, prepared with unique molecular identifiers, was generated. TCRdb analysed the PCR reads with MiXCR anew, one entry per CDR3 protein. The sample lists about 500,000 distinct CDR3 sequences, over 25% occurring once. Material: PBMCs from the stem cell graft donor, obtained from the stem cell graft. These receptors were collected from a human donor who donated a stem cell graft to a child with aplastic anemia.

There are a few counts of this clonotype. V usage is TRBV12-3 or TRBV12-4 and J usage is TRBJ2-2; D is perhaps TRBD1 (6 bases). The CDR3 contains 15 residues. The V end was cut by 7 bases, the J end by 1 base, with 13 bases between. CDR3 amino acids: CASTQRTVNTGELFF. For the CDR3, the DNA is TGTGCCAGCACCCAGAGGACAGTGAACACCGGGGAGCTGTTTTTT.

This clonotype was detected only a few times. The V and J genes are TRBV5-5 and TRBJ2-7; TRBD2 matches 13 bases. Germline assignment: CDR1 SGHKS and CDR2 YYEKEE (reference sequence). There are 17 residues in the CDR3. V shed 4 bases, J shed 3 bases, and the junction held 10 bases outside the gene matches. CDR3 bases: TGTGCCAGCAGCCGCGGACTAGCGGGAGAAGGAGGCTACGAGCAGTACGTC. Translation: CASSRGLAGEGGYEQYV.

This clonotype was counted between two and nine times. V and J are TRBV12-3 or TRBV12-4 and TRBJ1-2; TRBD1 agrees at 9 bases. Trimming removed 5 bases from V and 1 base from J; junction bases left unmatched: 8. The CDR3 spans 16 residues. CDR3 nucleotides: TGTGCCAGCAGTCCCACCGGGACAGGGCATAACTATGGCTACACCTTC. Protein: CASSPTGTGHNYGYTF.

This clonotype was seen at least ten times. CDR3 residues: CASSPSSGANVLTF. The CDR3 DNA is TGTGCCAGCAGTCCGAGCTCTGGGGCCAACGTCCTGACTTTC. The chain combines TRBV18 with TRBJ2-6; no clear D. Trimming left V 8 bases short and J 0 bases short, with 8 bases between. This CDR3 region has 14 residues. Germline values: CDR1 KGHSH, CDR2 LQKENI.